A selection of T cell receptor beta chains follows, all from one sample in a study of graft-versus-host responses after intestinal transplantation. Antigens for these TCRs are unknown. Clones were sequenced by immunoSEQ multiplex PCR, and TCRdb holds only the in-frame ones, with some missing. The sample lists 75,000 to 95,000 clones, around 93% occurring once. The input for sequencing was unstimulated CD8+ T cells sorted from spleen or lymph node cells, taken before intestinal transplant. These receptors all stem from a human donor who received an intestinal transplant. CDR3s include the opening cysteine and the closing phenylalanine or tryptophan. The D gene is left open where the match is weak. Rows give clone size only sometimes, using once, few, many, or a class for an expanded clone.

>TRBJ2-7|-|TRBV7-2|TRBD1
CASSLVGTGNVEQYF
TGTGCCAGCAGCTTAGTTGGGACAGGGAATGTCGAGCAGTACTTC
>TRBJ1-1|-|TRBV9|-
CASSVVEGMNTEAFF
TGTGCCAGCAGCGTAGTGGAGGGAATGAACACTGAAGCTTTCTTT
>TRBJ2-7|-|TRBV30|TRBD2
CAWSGISGGAGEQYF
TGTGCCTGGAGTGGAATTAGCGGGGGGGCTGGCGAGCAGTACTTC
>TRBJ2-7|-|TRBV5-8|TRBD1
CASSFTGGHEQYF
TGTGCCAGCAGCTTCACAGGGGGCCACGAGCAGTACTTC
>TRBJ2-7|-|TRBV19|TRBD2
CASSGTSGGAYEQYF
TGTGCCAGTAGCGGGACTAGCGGGGGTGCCTACGAGCAGTACTTC
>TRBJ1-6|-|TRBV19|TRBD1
CASGTGTGSTPLHF
TGTGCCAGTGGGACCGGGACAGGGAGTACACCCCTCCACTTT
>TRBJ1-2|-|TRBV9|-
CASSAQRTDYGYTF
TGTGCCAGCAGCGCGCAGAGGACAGACTATGGCTACACCTTC
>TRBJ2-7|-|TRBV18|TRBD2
CASSPVASGEYEQYF
TGTGCCAGCTCACCAGTGGCTAGCGGAGAGTACGAGCAGTACTTC
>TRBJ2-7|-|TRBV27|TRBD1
CASSLGRDRGLDEQYF
TGTGCCAGCAGTTTGGGCCGGGACAGGGGGTTAGACGAGCAGTACTTC
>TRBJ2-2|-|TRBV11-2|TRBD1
CASSAGTGGTGELFF
TGTGCCAGCAGCGCCGGGACAGGGGGCACCGGGGAGCTGTTTTTT
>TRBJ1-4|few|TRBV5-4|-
CASSLEPDEKLFF
TGTGCCAGCAGCTTGGAACCGGATGAAAAACTGTTTTTT
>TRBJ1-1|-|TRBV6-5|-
CASSPLLGAEAFF
TGTGCCAGCAGTCCCCTTCTGGGCGCTGAAGCTTTCTTT
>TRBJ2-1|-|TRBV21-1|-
CASSKRAGRTYNEQFF
TGTGCCAGCAGCAAACGCGCCGGGAGGACCTACAATGAGCAGTTCTTC
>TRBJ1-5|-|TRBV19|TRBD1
CASSIGRDRGPHQPQHF
TGTGCCAGTAGTATTGGTCGGGACAGGGGGCCCCATCAGCCCCAGCATTTT